Each of the 28 T cell receptor beta chains below was sequenced from the same sample in a study of T cell responses to AZD1222 COVID-19 vaccine. Sequencing was performed with immunoSEQ multiplex PCR; in TCRdb, only in-frame clones are kept and a portion is missing. The sample records roughly 67,000 clones, 65% to 80% being singletons. This specimen consisted of peripheral blood, obtained on day 0 of AZD1222 vaccination. These receptors all stem from an adult in good health.

V usage is TRBV5-1 and J usage is TRBJ1-3, with unresolved D. Trimming pared 1 base from V and 3 bases from J, leaving 8 bases between. Germline CDR1 SGHRS, CDR2 YFSETQ. There are 14 residues in the CDR3. DNA of the CDR3: TGCGCCAGCAGCTTGTATATGGGTGGAAACACCATATATTTT. Protein product: CASSLYMGGNTIYF.

In its sample, this clone was seen once. The genes are TRBV14 and TRBJ1-6; no reliable D call. Trimming took 5 bases from V and 7 from J, leaving 12 bases between them. The CDR3 sequence is 14 residues long. CDR1 and CDR2 from the germline V gene are SGHDN and FVKESK. CDR3: CASSVVGSNSPLHF. The CDR3 bases are TGTGCCAGCAGCGTCGTCGGATCAAATTCACCCCTCCACTTT. The full variable domain, rest sourced from reference TRBV14 and TRBJ1-6, is EAGVTQFPSHSVIEKGQTVTLRCDPISGHDNLYWYRRVMGKEIKFLLHFVKESKQDESGMPNNRFLAERTGGTYSTLKVQPAELEDSGVYFCASSVVGSNSPLHFGNGTRLTVT.

The V call is TRBV3-1 (or the pseudogene TRBV3-2), the J call TRBJ2-3, with 10 bases identical to TRBD2. CDR3 size: 13 residues. With 8 bases clipped from V and 6 bases from J, the junction kept 5 bases outside the gene matches. From germline, CDR1 is LGHDT and CDR2 YNNKEL (reference sequence). The CDR3: CASEAGGQDTQYF. CDR3 nucleotide sequence: TGTGCCAGCGAAGCGGGGGGGCAGGATACGCAGTATTTT.

The V call is TRBV3-1 (or the pseudogene TRBV3-2), the J call TRBJ2-7; 8 bases line up with TRBD2. Germline V gives CDR1 LGHDT, CDR2 YNNKEL (reference sequence). V gave up 4 bases and J gave up 1 base; unmatched junction bases: 3. The CDR3 spans 14 residues. CDR3 sequence (DNA): TGTGCCAGCAGCCTTACTAGCGGATCCTACGAGCAGTACTTC. It yields the protein CASSLTSGSYEQYF.

V is TRBV19 and J is TRBJ1-6, with TRBD1 as a possible D gene (5 bases). This CDR3 has 15 amino acids. CDR1 is LNHDA and CDR2 is SQIVND in the germline V gene (reference sequence). V dropped 1 base and J dropped 9 bases, with 13 bases sitting between them. Here the CDR3 reads CASSIGGGYGSPLHF. The CDR3 nucleotides read TGTGCCAGTAGTATAGGTGGGGGTTACGGTTCACCCCTCCACTTT.

V usage is TRBV28 and J usage is TRBJ2-7; D might be TRBD2 (6 bases). The V end lost 5 bases, the J end lost 6 bases, and 14 bases lay between the germline ends. The CDR3 has 13 amino acids. Germline values: CDR1 MDHEN, CDR2 SYDVKM. CDR3 sequence: CASSRGFWFEQYF. CDR3 DNA sequence: TGTGCCAGCAGTCGGGGGTTTTGGTTCGAGCAGTACTTC.

The chain has TRBV7-8 and TRBJ1-1; no clear D. The CDR3 consists of 17 residues. Trimming took off 5 bases at V and 2 bases at J, with 21 bases between the two ends. Germline values: CDR1 SGHVS, CDR2 FQNEAQ. In DNA form, the CDR3 reads TGTGCCAGCAGCCCCGGCCTGGGCCGGTCGAGAAACACTGAAGCTTTCTTT. Translation: CASSPGLGRSRNTEAFF.

V is TRBV7-8 and J is TRBJ1-5; D may be TRBD1 (6 bases). Trimming took 0 bases from V and 0 from J, leaving 6 bases between them. This CDR3 comprises 15 residues. Germline V gives CDR1 SGHVS, CDR2 FQNEAQ. This chain's CDR3 is CASSLARGSNQPQHF. CDR3 in DNA: TGTGCCAGCAGCTTAGCCAGGGGTAGCAATCAGCCCCAGCATTTT.

The J gene is TRBJ2-3, the V gene TRBV5-4; no definite D call. V lost 0 bases and J 4 bases, leaving 9 bases between the germline ends. This CDR3 has 14 residues. Looked up from germline, CDR1 is SGHNT and CDR2 is YYREEE (reference sequence). The CDR3: CASSLGQNPDTQYF. CDR3 DNA: TGTGCCAGCAGCTTGGGACAAAACCCAGATACGCAGTATTTT. Filled out from reference TRBV5-4 and TRBJ2-3, the complete variable domain reads ETGVTQSPTHLIKTRGQQVTLRCSSQSGHNTVSWYQQALGQGPQFIFQYYREEENGRGNFPPRFSGLQFPNYSSELNVNALELDDSALYLCASSLGQNPDTQYFGPGTRLTVL.

This clone was counted a few times. The V call is TRBV19, the J call TRBJ2-2; a weak D match, TRBD1 (6 bases). This CDR3 has 14 residues. Germline V gene data show CDR1 as LNHDA and CDR2 as SQIVND (reference sequence). Between the trimmed V and J ends, which lost 3 bases and 5 bases, there was a span of 10 bases. Here the CDR3 DNA reads TGTGCCAGTAGTATTGGACAGTCTACCGGGGAGCTGTTTTTT. Residues: CASSIGQSTGELFF.

This chain links TRBV6-6 with TRBJ1-3; perhaps TRBD1 as D (5 bases). This CDR3 has 16 amino acids. The germline CDR1 and CDR2 sequences are MNHNY and SVGAGI (reference sequence). V lost 2 bases and J 0 bases, leaving 11 bases between the germline ends. DNA of the CDR3: TGTGCCAGCAGTTACGTGGACAAAAACTCTGGAAACACCATATATTTT. It yields the protein CASSYVDKNSGNTIYF.

The rearrangement uses TRBV3-1 (or the pseudogene TRBV3-2) and TRBJ1-6, with a weak D call TRBD1 (5 bases). CDR1 and CDR2 (germline): LGHDT, YNNKEL (reference sequence). V was trimmed by 8 bases and J by 8 bases, leaving 19 bases between them. This CDR3 spans 15 amino acids. CDR3 nucleotides: TGTGCCAGCGTCAAATCGCCAGGGCCCGATTCACCCCTCCACTTT. Protein: CASVKSPGPDSPLHF.

CDR3 nucleotide sequence: TGCGCCAGCAGTAACAGGGTGGACGAGCAGTACTTC. This translates into CASSNRVDEQYF. The J gene is TRBJ2-7, the V gene TRBV10-2; D might be TRBD1 (6 bases). V was pared by 5 bases and J by 5 bases, with 10 bases between. The CDR3 has 12 residues. The germline gives CDR1 WSHSY, CDR2 SAAADI.

The genes are TRBV7-2 and TRBJ2-7, with TRBD2 as a possible D gene (6 bases). This CDR3 has 15 residues. Germline assignment: CDR1 SGHTA and CDR2 FQGNSA. V was pared by 0 bases and J by 7 bases, with 16 bases between. The CDR3 loop reads CASSLAGLLMGEQYF. In DNA form, the CDR3 reads TGTGCCAGCAGCTTAGCGGGACTCCTGATGGGGGAGCAGTACTTC.

By sample fraction, this clone is medium-sized. The chain couples TRBV6-4 to TRBJ2-6, with D uncertain. The germline V gene has CDR1 MRHNA and CDR2 SNTAGT. The length of the CDR3 is 16 residues. V shed 0 bases and J shed 0 bases, with 6 bases lying between them. Here the CDR3 DNA reads TGTGCCAGCAGTGACTCATGGGGCTCTGGGGCCAACGTCCTGACTTTC. Translated: CASSDSWGSGANVLTF.

This chain links TRBV4-1 with TRBJ2-5, with no clear D. Germline V CDR1 and CDR2: MGHRA, YSYEKL. This CDR3 contains 13 residues. The germline V and J ends were trimmed by 5 bases and 3 bases, with 10 bases remaining between them. CDR3 coding DNA: TGCGCCAGCAGCTCTACACGGGAAGAGACCCAGTACTTC. Translating gives CASSSTREETQYF.

The chain couples TRBV27 to TRBJ2-7, with D perhaps matching TRBD1 (6 bases). With 3 bases removed from V and 1 base from J, the gap between germline ends came to 10 bases. CDR1 is MNHEY and CDR2 is SMNVEV in the germline V gene (reference sequence). The CDR3 covers 14 residues. The CDR3 here is CASSFGQGSYEQYF. The CDR3 DNA reads as TGTGCCAGCAGTTTTGGTCAGGGGTCCTACGAGCAGTACTTC.

V gene TRBV7-2 combines with J gene TRBJ1-1; 7 nucleotides align to TRBD1. CDR3 size: 15 residues. The germline V gene has CDR1 SGHTA and CDR2 FQGNSA. Trimming removed 7 bases from V and 7 bases from J; junction bases left unmatched: 15. In DNA form, the CDR3 reads TGTGCCAGCAAACCAGGGGGACTGGGGTTTGGTGAAGCTTTCTTT. The encoded protein is CASKPGGLGFGEAFF.

The chain carries TRBV4-1 and TRBJ1-2; 7 bases are a match to TRBD1. The V and J ends lost 2 bases and 4 bases, in that order; junction bases with no gene match: 10. This CDR3 spans 16 amino acids. Germline V gene lookup returns CDR1 MGHRA and CDR2 YSYEKL. In DNA form, the CDR3 reads TGCGCCAGCAGCCAAAGGGCCGGACAGGACCTCTATGGCTACACCTTC. Translation: CASSQRAGQDLYGYTF.

The gene calls are TRBV20-1 and TRBJ2-3; TRBD2 might be the D (6 bases). The CDR3 contains 13 residues. The ends were cut back, 3 bases at V and 2 bases at J, with 9 bases in the middle. Germline loops: CDR1 DFQATT, CDR2 SNEGSKA (reference sequence). The CDR3 DNA reads as TGCAGTGCTAGTGGGGGGATCACAGATACGCAGTATTTT. Protein product: CSASGGITDTQYF.

CDR3 in DNA: TGTGCCAGCAGTCAAACGACTGAAGCTTTCTTT. This sequence encodes CASSQTTEAFF. This chain connects TRBV12-3 or TRBV12-4 to TRBJ1-1; no firm D call. The V and J ends lost 5 bases and 5 bases respectively, with 6 bases between them. The CDR3 spans 11 residues.

The V gene is TRBV5-8, the J gene TRBJ2-2; the match to TRBD1 covers 7 bases. The CDR3 spans 17 residues. V lost 4 bases to trimming and J lost 4 bases; unmatched junction nucleotides: 13. In germline, CDR1 is SGHTS, CDR2 YDEGEE. Here the CDR3 reads CASSRVVLDRSTGELFF. Written as DNA, the CDR3 is TGTGCCAGCAGCCGCGTTGTTTTGGACAGGAGCACCGGGGAGCTGTTTTTT.

The CDR3 bases are TGTGCCAGCAGAGGGACAGAGGGTGAGACCCAGTACTTC. Its translation: CASRGTEGETQYF. V is TRBV7-2 and J is TRBJ2-5; TRBD1 aligns across 7 bases. CDR3 length: 13 residues. Germline V gives CDR1 SGHTA, CDR2 FQGNSA. J lost 5 bases, V lost 6 bases, and 6 bases had no gene match.

J is TRBJ1-1 and V is TRBV5-4; D is undetermined. Germline-derived CDR1 and CDR2 are SGHNT and YYREEE (reference sequence). The V gene lost 4 bases and the J gene lost 1 base, with 8 bases spanning the gap. This CDR3 region has 13 residues. The CDR3 coding sequence is TGTGCCAGCAGCCAAGCCGGGAACACTGAAGCTTTCTTT. Protein product: CASSQAGNTEAFF.

The chain combines TRBV2 with TRBJ1-2; D not certain. V was pared by 7 bases and J by 0 bases, with 3 bases between. The V gene's germline CDR1 is SNHLY and CDR2 FYNNEI. The CDR3 totals 11 residues. CDR3 residues: CASTPNYGYTF. Here the CDR3 DNA reads TGTGCCAGCACTCCTAACTATGGCTACACCTTC.

The chain has TRBV5-4 and TRBJ2-7; a possible D gene is TRBD1 (6 bases). The CDR3 has 13 residues. Germline loops: CDR1 SGHNT, CDR2 YYREEE (reference sequence). V was trimmed by 0 bases and J by 9 bases, leaving 13 bases between them. In DNA, the CDR3 is TGTGCCAGCAGCTTGGAGGGGATAGGGGGGCAGTACTTC. Amino acids: CASSLEGIGGQYF. Together with reference TRBV5-4 and TRBJ2-7, the CDR3 gives the full variable domain: ETGVTQSPTHLIKTRGQQVTLRCSSQSGHNTVSWYQQALGQGPQFIFQYYREEENGRGNFPPRFSGLQFPNYSSELNVNALELDDSALYLCASSLEGIGGQYFGPGTRLTVT.

This clone was recorded only once. The rearrangement links TRBV2 to TRBJ2-1, with a weak D call TRBD2 (5 bases). The CDR3 is 17 residues long. Germline V gene sequence: CDR1 SNHLY, CDR2 FYNNEI. Trimming cost V 3 bases and J 0 bases, with 15 bases left between them. CDR3 bases: TGTGCCAGCAGTGACACGGCGCGGGCCCACTCCTACAATGAGCAGTTCTTC. Translation: CASSDTARAHSYNEQFF. Combining the CDR3 with reference TRBV2 and TRBJ2-1 gives the whole variable domain EPEVTQTPSHQVTQMGQEVILRCVPISNHLYFYWYRQILGQKVEFLVSFYNNEISEKSEIFDDQFSVERPDGSNFTLKIRSTKLEDSAMYFCASSDTARAHSYNEQFFGPGTRLTVL.

This clone was seen once. The DNA of the CDR3 is TGTGCCAGTAGGGACCGGGACAGTCAAGAAAAACTGTTTTTT. This sequence encodes CASRDRDSQEKLFF. This chain uses TRBV19 with TRBJ1-4, with 7 bases lining up with TRBD1. Germline CDR1 is LNHDA and CDR2 is SQIVND (reference sequence). The CDR3 has 14 amino acids. V lost 6 bases and J lost 8; bases outside the gene matches: 9. The complete variable domain, with remaining parts taken from reference TRBV19 and TRBJ1-4, reads DGGITQSPKYLFRKEGQNVTLSCEQNLNHDAMYWYRQDPGQGLRLIYYSQIVNDFQKGDIAEGYSVSREKKESFPLTVTSAQKNPTAFYLCASRDRDSQEKLFFGSGTQLSVL.